This T cell receptor (beta chain) came from a study of blood T cell repertoires in COVID-19 (TCRdb year 2020). As for the study more broadly: Samples covering the acute and convalescent phases of COVID-19 were provided by collaborators in the United States, Italy and Spain. The material from the prospective study consisted of cDNA or gDNA derived from T cells, B-cell-depleted T cells, or PBMCs. Where available, HLA class I and class II types were taken from metadata supplied by the sample provider and were not determined by assay-based typing. The samples were drawn from two sources: the first 160 participants of the ongoing ImmuneRACE study, and fewer than 1,500 subjects contributed by 6 global collaborators. The repertoires were released in a freely available public database intended as a resource for research on the immune response to SARS-CoV-2. The dataset comprised deeply sampled blood TCRbeta repertoires from subjects exposed to, actively infected with, or recovered from COVID-19. Nearly every sample came with metadata listing a de-identified subject ID, COVID-19 status, age in years and sex. The paper as a whole reports these results and caveats: The amount of clinical and demographic metadata varied by source and participant and was provided uncurated.

As regards this clone: The clone's antigen remains unknown. The record has no base qualities; no much larger clone is one base away.

The CDR3 sequence holds 13 residues, the cysteine and phenylalanine included. Just CDR3 DNA is preserved here, 39 bases in frame from base 1. V loses 8 bases, J loses 9 bases, and the germline ends lie 17 bases apart. Taken from the germline V gene, the CDR1 and CDR2 loops are MDHEN and SYDVKM. Whole blood was collected in K2EDTA tubes by collaborating institutions according to the institutions' own protocols. Collaborator samples were shipped for TCRbeta analysis as frozen whole blood, isolated PBMCs, or DNA extracted from either sample type. The immunoSEQ Assay, a bias-controlled multiplex PCR, was used to amplify TCRbeta CDR3 regions from genomic DNA. The source study handled its data this way. Within the assay, amplification of reference gene primers was used to estimate how many nucleated cells each sample contained. To quantify the absolute abundance of each unique TCRbeta CDR3 rearrangement, sequence reads were collapsed and filtered. For each sample, productive Simpson clonality was calculated as the square root of Simpson's diversity index across productive rearrangements. TCRdb provides this immuneACCESS table in a form limited to in-frame rearrangements. Some clones are lacking; in checked studies, under half of them reflect an unresolved V gene, and why the rest are absent is not known. The V and J calls and the clone size are those of that table, but D and trimming were determined from the DNA. Within this sample are more than 65,000 clones, with about 68% of them counted one time only. Of the sample, 35% falls within the top ten clones.

The rearrangement joined TRBV28 to TRBJ2-1; perhaps TRBD2 is the D gene, with 5 bases matching. The receptor's source is a woman aged 65 to 85 with acute or convalescent COVID-19. The sample was peripheral blood. The nucleotide sequence reads as follows: TGTGCCAGCCAGAGGGTTTCGGGTAGTGAGCAGTTCTTC. This yields the protein CASQRVSGSEQFF.